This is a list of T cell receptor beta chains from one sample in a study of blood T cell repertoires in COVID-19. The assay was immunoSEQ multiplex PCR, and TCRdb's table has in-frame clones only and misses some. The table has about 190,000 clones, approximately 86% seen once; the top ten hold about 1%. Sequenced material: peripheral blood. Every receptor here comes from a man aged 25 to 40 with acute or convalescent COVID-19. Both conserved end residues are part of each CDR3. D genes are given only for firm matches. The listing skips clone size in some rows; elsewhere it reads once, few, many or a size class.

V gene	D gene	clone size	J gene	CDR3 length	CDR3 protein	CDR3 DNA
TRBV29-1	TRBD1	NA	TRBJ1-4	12	CSVLQGDEKLFF	TGCAGCGTTCTCCAGGGGGATGAAAAACTGTTTTTT
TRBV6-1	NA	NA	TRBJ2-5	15	CASSEARSRKETQYF	TGTGCCAGCAGTGAAGCCAGGTCGAGAAAAGAGACCCAGTACTTC
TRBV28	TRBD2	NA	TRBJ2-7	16	CASSLPTSGGAYEQYF	TGTGCCAGCAGTTTACCGACTAGCGGGGGGGCCTACGAGCAGTACTTC
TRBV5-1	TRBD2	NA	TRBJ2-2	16	CASSPAGGKNTGELFF	TGCGCCAGCAGCCCAGCGGGAGGGAAGAACACCGGGGAGCTGTTTTTT
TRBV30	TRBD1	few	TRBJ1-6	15	CACLAGGSYNSPLHF	TGTGCCTGCTTGGCAGGGGGCTCCTATAATTCACCCCTCCACTTT
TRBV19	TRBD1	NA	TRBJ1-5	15	CASSRTGGGNQPQHF	TGTGCCAGTAGTCGTACAGGGGGCGGCAATCAGCCCCAGCATTTT
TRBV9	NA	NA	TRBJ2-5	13	CASSEQGTETQYF	TGTGCCAGCAGCGAACAGGGTACAGAGACCCAGTACTTC
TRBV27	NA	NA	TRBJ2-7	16	CASSLYSSVRAYEQYF	TGTGCCAGCAGTTTATATTCAAGCGTAAGAGCCTACGAGCAGTACTTC
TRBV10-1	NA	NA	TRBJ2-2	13	CASSRGIGGELFF	TGCGCCAGCAGCCGGGGGATCGGCGGGGAGCTGTTTTTT
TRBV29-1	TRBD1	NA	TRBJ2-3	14	CSVGDRAGTDTQYF	TGCAGCGTTGGGGACAGGGCTGGCACAGATACGCAGTATTTT
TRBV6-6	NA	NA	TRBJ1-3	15	CASRPTEGTGNTIYF	TGTGCCAGCAGACCAACCGAGGGTACGGGAAACACCATATATTTT
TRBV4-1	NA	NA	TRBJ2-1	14	CASSQGTGFDEQFF	TGCGCCAGCAGCCAAGGTACAGGGTTCGATGAGCAGTTCTTC
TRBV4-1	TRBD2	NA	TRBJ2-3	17	CASSQLLAGVTMDTQYF	TGCGCCAGCAGCCAATTACTAGCGGGAGTCACGATGGATACGCAGTATTTT
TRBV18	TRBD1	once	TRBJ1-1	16	CASSPDRGRVNTEAFF	TGTGCCAGCTCACCAGACAGGGGGCGCGTGAACACTGAAGCTTTCTTT
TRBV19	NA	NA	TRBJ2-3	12	CASSTYTDTQYF	TGTGCCAGTAGTACGTACACAGATACGCAGTATTTT
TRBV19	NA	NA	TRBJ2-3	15	CASSRVAAGTDTQYF	TGTGCCAGTAGTAGGGTAGCGGCGGGCACAGATACGCAGTATTTT
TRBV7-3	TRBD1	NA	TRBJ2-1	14	CASSPGQGMDEQFF	TGTGCCAGCAGCCCCGGACAGGGGATGGATGAGCAGTTCTTC
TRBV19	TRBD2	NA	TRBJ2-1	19	CASSIGLADSTSSYNEQFF	TGTGCCAGTAGTATAGGACTAGCGGACTCAACGAGCTCCTACAATGAGCAGTTCTTC
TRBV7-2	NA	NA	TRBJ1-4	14	CASSLGSRDEKLFF	TGTGCCAGCAGCTTGGGCTCGCGGGACGAAAAACTGTTTTTT
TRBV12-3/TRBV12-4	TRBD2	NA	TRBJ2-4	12	CASWAGGGGQYF	TGTGCCAGCTGGGCGGGAGGAGGGGGGCAGTACTTC
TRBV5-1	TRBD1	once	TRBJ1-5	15	CASSLGGGEVQPQHF	TGCGCCAGCAGCTTGGGAGGGGGCGAGGTTCAGCCCCAGCATTTT
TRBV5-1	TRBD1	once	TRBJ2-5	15	CASSLDTGGQETQYF	TGCGCCAGCAGCTTGGACACAGGGGGCCAAGAGACCCAGTACTTC
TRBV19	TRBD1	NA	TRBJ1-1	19	CASTKDAGQGMGMNTEAFF	TGTGCCAGTACTAAAGACGCGGGACAGGGGATGGGGATGAACACTGAAGCTTTCTTT
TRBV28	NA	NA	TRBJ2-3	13	CASNTVSTDTQYF	TGTGCCAGCAATACTGTGAGCACAGATACGCAGTATTTT
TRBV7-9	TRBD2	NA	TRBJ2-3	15	CASSLVTSGGDTQYF	TGTGCCAGCAGCTTAGTGACTAGCGGGGGAGATACGCAGTATTTT
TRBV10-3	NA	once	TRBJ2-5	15	CAISNGLASQETQYF	TGTGCCATTTCAAACGGGCTAGCGAGCCAAGAGACCCAGTACTTC
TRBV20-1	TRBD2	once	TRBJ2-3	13	CSASFREGDTQYF	TGCAGTGCCAGTTTCCGGGAGGGGGATACGCAGTATTTT
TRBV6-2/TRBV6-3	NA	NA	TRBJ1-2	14	CASSSPRGAYGYTF	TGTGCCAGCAGTTCTCCCCGCGGCGCGTATGGCTACACCTTC
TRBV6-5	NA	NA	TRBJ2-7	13	CASIRTGRSEQYF	TGTGCCAGCATTCGCACAGGGAGATCCGAGCAGTACTTC
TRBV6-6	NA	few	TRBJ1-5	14	CASSLGGGNQPQHF	TGTGCCAGCAGTTTAGGGGGGGGCAATCAGCCCCAGCATTTT
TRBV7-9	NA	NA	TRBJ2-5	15	CASSPGASAQETQYF	TGTGCCAGCAGCCCCGGGGCTAGCGCCCAAGAGACCCAGTACTTC
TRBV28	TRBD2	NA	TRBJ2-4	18	CASRRTSGLTRAKNIQYF	TGTGCCAGCAGAAGGACTAGCGGGCTTACACGAGCCAAAAACATTCAGTACTTC
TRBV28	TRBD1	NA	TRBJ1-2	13	CASGGQGNYGYTF	TGTGCCAGCGGAGGACAGGGCAACTATGGCTACACCTTC
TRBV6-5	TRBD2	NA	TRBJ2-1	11	CASRELAGEFF	TGTGCCAGCAGGGAGCTAGCGGGTGAGTTCTTC
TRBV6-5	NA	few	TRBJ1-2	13	CASSFASNYGYTF	TGTGCCAGCAGTTTTGCCAGTAACTATGGCTACACCTTC
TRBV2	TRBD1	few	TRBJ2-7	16	CASIPTGTGFSYEQYF	TGTGCCAGCATTCCTACCGGGACAGGGTTCTCCTACGAGCAGTACTTC